The TCR beta chain under discussion was sequenced for a study of identical twins (dated by TCRdb to the mid-2010s). Notes on the research overall: The study deep-sequenced TCR alpha and beta repertoires from monozygotic twins, unrelated adults of various ages and cord blood to test whether fetal clonotypes persist. To rule out contamination, replicate twin experiments were performed at different times with different library preparation protocols.

Library generation was performed with 5' RACE. The run used an Illumina HiSeq 2000. Template switching added a universal primer binding site, and the final cDNA carried a unique molecular identifier that allowed TCR cDNA molecules to be counted accurately. Specific primers in the conserved constant-segment region were used to synthesize first-strand cDNA for the TCR alpha and beta chains. To control for contamination, every cDNA library was double barcoded, receiving both a SMART-Mk sample barcode and Illumina barcodes. TruSeq adapter sequences and Illumina sample barcodes were added in two successive PCR steps. Sequencing of the TCR alpha and beta cDNA libraries was done on the Illumina HiSeq platform using custom primers. For the original study's pipeline: MiGEC processed the raw reads to extract unique molecular identifiers, while MiXCR was used to determine the CDR3 positions. For each individual, recombination models were inferred using an EM algorithm with the repgenHMM and IGoR tools. Shared clonotypes were analyzed with the tcR package in R, and sharing was normalized by the product of cloneset sizes. Out-of-frame nonproductive sequences were analyzed to study raw recombination free of thymic and clonal selection effects. The public reads were reprocessed in TCRdb via fastp at Q25 and MiXCR, keeping in-frame beta chains. Every distinct CDR3 protein forms one entry, paired with its most common genes and DNA. The V and J calls were determined by TCRdb, not by the authors. For this sample the table gives 700,000 or so distinct CDR3 sequences, of which under 9% were detected only once. The top ten clonotypes cover approximately 0.96% of the sample.

Every donor was a healthy Caucasian. The twin cohort comprised three pairs of female monozygotic twins, all aged roughly 18 to 30 years. RNA for TCR libraries was isolated from peripheral blood mononuclear cells. In the germline V gene, CDR1 corresponds to MGHDK and CDR2 to SYGVNS. The CDR3 spans 10 amino acids, including both terminal residues. Overall study outcomes, separate from this receptor: Compared with coincidental sharing between unrelated individuals, out-of-frame TCR alpha sequences shared between twins had an excess of sequences with low generation probability. Because the same donors could not be followed over many years, the conclusions relied on cross-sectional statistical analysis. Invariant T cells such as MAIT and iNKT could partly confound zero-insertion analyses, though diverse VJ usage argued against this for most clonotypes. Fewer insertions were carried by abundant cord blood beta clonotypes, a similar but weaker trend appeared in young adult naive repertoires, and no such trend appeared in memory repertoires. In monozygotic twins, out-of-frame TCR alpha sharing was systematically underestimated by recombination models, although the models agreed with sharing between unrelated individuals. Excess twin sharing in beta out-of-frame sequences was weaker because fewer shared sequences lowered the signal-to-noise ratio.

A remark on this clonotype: It lacks a known antigen. No conserved phenylalanine or tryptophan ends this CDR3, so it is likely a read error. Because the CDR3's place on the DNA is in doubt, the DNA is left out and the CDR3 is given as listed by TCRdb.

These data were likewise used in another study, on yellow fever vaccine responses in identical twins. That second publication adds: The authors reported that the T cell response to vaccination in identical twins appeared partly convergent and partly personalized. Focusing on identical twins, the study followed the T cell clones that responded to the vaccine, and did so with precision.

This chain joins TRBV25-1 to TRBJ2-7. The sequence was collected from a woman under 30 in good health. The sample consisted of PBMCs. CDR3 region: CASSEYGPDY.